This T cell receptor (beta chain) is drawn from a study of blood T cell repertoires in COVID-19. In its sample, this clone was seen once. Profiled with immunoSEQ multiplex PCR; TCRdb holds only in-frame clones, not every one. The sample includes around 160,000 clones, about nine tenths of them seen just once. The study drew participants aged about 18 to 89 years from approximately 23 US areas. The source is a woman in her thirties or forties who had been exposed to COVID-19. Sequencing was performed on PBMCs or T cells enriched from blood (not recorded which).

The CDR3 sequence: CSVKSRGQPQHF. The CDR3 nucleotides are TGCAGCGTCAAATCCCGGGGTCAGCCCCAGCATTTT. This chain joins TRBV29-1 and TRBJ1-5, with D unresolved. Germline CDR1 SQVTM, CDR2 ANQGSEA. This CDR3 is built from 12 residues. Trimming took 6 bases from V and 6 from J, leaving 12 bases between them. The complete variable domain, with remaining parts taken from reference TRBV29-1 and TRBJ1-5, reads SAVISQKPSRDICQRGTSLTIQCQVDSQVTMMFWYRQQPGQSLTLIATANQGSEATYESGFVIDKFPISRPNLTFSTLTVSNMSPEDSSIYLCSVKSRGQPQHFGDGTRLSIL.